The clone carrying this TCR beta chain was seen a few times. TCR beta CDR3 sequences were amplified from RNA transcripts. HTBI primers were used for first-round RT-PCR of the TCR CDR3. TCRdb passed the multiplex PCR reads through MiXCR, listing each CDR3 protein once. The table includes over 700,000 distinct CDR3 sequences, roughly a sixth detected once. V lost 0 bases, J lost 0 bases, and 6 bases lay in between. The CDR3 consists of 15 residues. Germline lookup yields CDR1 LNHNV and CDR2 YYDKDF (reference sequence). This sample was included in a study of T cells in Graves' hyperthyroidism and ophthalmopathy. Any patient presenting with uncontrolled infection, other autoimmune disease, pregnancy or lactation was left out. Diagnosis rested on symptoms, serum thyroxine and TRAb, thyroid ultrasound, and orbital computed tomography.

The source is a woman between 45 and 65 years old with Graves' hyperthyroidism that later progressed to Graves' ophthalmopathy. The rearrangement joins TRBV15 to TRBJ1-3; D ambiguous. What was sequenced was blood. The CDR3 nucleotides are TGTGCCACCAGCAGAGAACCTTACTCTGGAAACACCATATATTTT. Protein: CATSREPYSGNTIYF.